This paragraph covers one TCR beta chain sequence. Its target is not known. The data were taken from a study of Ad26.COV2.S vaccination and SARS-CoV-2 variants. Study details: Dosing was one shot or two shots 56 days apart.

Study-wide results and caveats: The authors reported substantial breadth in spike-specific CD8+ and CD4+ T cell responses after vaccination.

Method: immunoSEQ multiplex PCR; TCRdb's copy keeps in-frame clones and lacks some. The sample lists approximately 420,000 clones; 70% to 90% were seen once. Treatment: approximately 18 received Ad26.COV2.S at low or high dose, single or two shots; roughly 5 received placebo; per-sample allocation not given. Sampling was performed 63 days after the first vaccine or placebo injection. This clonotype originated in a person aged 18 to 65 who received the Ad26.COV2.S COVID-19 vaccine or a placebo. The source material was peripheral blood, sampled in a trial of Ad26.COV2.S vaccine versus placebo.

This CDR3 is CASSAGTSGDTQYF. The CDR3, as DNA: TGCGCCAGCAGTGCAGGGACTAGCGGGGATACGCAGTATTTT. The gene calls are TRBV10-1 and TRBJ2-3; 12 nucleotides match TRBD2. J was trimmed by 6 bases and V by 4 bases; bases with no gene match: 2. Germline V lookup: CDR1 WNHNN, CDR2 SYGVQD (reference sequence). This CDR3 is 14 amino acids long.